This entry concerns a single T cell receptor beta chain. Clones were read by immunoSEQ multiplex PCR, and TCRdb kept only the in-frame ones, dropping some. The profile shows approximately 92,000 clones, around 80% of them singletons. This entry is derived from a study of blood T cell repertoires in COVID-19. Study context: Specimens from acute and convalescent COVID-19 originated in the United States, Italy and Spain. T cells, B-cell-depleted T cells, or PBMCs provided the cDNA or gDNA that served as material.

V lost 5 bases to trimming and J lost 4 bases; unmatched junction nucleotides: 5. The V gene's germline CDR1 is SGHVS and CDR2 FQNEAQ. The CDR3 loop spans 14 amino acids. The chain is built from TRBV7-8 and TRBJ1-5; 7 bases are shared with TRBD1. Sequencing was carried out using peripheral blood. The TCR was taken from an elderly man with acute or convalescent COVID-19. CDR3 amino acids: CASSKQGTNQPQHF. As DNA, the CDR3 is TGTGCCAGCAGCAAACAGGGGACTAATCAGCCCCAGCATTTT.